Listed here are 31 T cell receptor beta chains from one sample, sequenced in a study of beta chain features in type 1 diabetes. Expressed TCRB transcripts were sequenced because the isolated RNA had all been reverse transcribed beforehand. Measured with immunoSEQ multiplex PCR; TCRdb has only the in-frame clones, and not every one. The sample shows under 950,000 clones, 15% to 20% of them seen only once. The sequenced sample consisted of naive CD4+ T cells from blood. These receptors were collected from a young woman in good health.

The CDR3 DNA reads as TGTGCCAGCAGCTCCGTAGGGTCCTACGAGCAGTACTTC. This gives the protein CASSSVGSYEQYF. The V call is TRBV7-2, the J call TRBJ2-7; unclear D gene. Trimming left V 4 bases short and J 1 base short, with 8 bases between. Germline-derived CDR1 and CDR2 are SGHTA and FQGNSA. This CDR3 has 13 amino acids.

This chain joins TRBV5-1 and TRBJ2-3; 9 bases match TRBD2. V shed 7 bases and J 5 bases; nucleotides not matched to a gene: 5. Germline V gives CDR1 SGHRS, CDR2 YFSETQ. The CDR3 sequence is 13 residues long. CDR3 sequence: CASRGSGRDTQYF. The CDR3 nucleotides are TGCGCCAGCCGTGGTAGCGGGAGAGATACGCAGTATTTT.

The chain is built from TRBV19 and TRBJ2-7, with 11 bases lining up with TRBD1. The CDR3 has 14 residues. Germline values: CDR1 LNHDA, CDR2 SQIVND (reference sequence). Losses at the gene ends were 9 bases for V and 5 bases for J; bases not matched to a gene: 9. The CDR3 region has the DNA TGTGCCAGCGGAGCCAAGGACAGGGGGCACGAGCAGTACTTC. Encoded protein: CASGAKDRGHEQYF.

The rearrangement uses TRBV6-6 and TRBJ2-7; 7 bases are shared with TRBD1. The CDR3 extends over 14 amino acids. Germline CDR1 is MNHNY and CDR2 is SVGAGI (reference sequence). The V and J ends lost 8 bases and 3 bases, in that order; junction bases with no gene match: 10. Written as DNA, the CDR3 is TGTGCCAGCCAACGCGGGTACAGGGGCTACGAGCAGTACTTC. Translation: CASQRGYRGYEQYF.

CDR3 loop: CSVRRGGYGYTF. DNA of the CDR3: TGCAGCGTGCGCAGGGGAGGCTATGGCTACACCTTC. The chain joins TRBV29-1 to TRBJ1-2, with a weak D call TRBD1 (6 bases). The V gene lost 6 bases and the J gene lost 4 bases, with 12 bases spanning the gap. Germline lookup yields CDR1 SQVTM and CDR2 ANQGSEA. This CDR3 region has 12 residues. The full variable domain, its missing parts supplied by reference TRBV29-1 and TRBJ1-2, is SAVISQKPSRDICQRGTSLTIQCQVDSQVTMMFWYRQQPGQSLTLIATANQGSEATYESGFVIDKFPISRPNLTFSTLTVSNMSPEDSSIYLCSVRRGGYGYTFGSGTRLTVV.

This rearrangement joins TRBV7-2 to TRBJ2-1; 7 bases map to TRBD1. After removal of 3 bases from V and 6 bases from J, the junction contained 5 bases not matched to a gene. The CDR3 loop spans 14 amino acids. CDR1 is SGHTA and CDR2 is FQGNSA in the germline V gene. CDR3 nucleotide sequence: TGTGCCAGCAGCTTCTACAGGGGCGGCAATGAGCAGTTCTTC. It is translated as CASSFYRGGNEQFF.

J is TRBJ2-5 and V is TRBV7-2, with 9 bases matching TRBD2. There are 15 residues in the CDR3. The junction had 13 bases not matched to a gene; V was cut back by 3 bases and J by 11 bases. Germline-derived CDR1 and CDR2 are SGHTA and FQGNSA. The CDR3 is CASSLEVAGVSEQYF. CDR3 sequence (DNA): TGTGCCAGCAGCTTGGAGGTAGCGGGAGTTAGTGAGCAGTACTTC.

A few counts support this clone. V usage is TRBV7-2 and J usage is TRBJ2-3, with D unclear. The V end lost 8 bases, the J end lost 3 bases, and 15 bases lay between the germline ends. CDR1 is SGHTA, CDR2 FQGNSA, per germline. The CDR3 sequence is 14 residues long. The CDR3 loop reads CASGNTVATDTQYF. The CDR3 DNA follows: TGTGCCAGCGGAAATACAGTCGCGACAGATACGCAGTATTTT.

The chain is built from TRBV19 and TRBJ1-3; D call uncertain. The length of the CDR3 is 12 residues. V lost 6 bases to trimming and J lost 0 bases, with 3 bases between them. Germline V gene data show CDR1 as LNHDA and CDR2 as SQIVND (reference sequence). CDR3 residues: CASSPSGNTIYF. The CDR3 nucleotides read TGTGCCAGTAGCCCCTCTGGAAACACCATATATTTT.

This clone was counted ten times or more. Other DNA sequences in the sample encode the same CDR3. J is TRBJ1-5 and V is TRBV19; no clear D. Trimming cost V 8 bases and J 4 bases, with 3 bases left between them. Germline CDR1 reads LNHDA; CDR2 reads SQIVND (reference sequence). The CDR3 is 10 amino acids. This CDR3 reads CASGNQPQHF. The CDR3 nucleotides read TGTGCCAGTGGAAATCAGCCCCAGCATTTT.

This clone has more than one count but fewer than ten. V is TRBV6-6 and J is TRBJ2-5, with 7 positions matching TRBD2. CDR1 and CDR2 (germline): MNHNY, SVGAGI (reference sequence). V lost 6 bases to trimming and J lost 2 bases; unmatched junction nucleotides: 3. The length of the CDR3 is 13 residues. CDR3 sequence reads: CASRGRVQETQYF. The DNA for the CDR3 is TGTGCCAGCAGAGGGAGGGTTCAAGAGACCCAGTACTTC.

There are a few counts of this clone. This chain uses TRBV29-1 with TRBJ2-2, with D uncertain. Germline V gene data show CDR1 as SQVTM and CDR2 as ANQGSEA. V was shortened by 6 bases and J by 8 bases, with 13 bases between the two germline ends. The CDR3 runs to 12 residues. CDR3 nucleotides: TGCAGCGTGTACAACGATAGAGGGGAGCTGTTTTTT. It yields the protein CSVYNDRGELFF.

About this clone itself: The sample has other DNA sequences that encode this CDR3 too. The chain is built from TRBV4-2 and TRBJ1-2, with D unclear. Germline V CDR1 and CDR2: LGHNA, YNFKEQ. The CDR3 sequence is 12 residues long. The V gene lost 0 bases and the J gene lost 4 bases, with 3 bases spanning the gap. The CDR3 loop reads CASSQDSYGYTF. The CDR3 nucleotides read TGTGCCAGCAGCCAAGATAGCTATGGCTACACCTTC.

The CDR3 loop reads CSVVKTGSEQYF. The CDR3 DNA sequence: TGCAGCGTAGTAAAGACAGGATCCGAGCAGTACTTC. V gene TRBV29-1 combines with J gene TRBJ2-7; a weak D match, TRBD1 (6 bases). The CDR3 is made up of 12 amino acids. The ends were cut back, 6 bases at V and 6 bases at J, with 15 bases in the middle. Germline V gene data show CDR1 as SQVTM and CDR2 as ANQGSEA.

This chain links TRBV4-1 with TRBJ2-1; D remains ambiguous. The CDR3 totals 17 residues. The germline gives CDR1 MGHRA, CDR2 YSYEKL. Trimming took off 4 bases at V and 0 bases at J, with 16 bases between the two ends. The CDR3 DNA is TGCGCCAGCAGCCCCCCCCCTGCCACCGGCTCCTACAATGAGCAGTTCTTC. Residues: CASSPPPATGSYNEQFF.

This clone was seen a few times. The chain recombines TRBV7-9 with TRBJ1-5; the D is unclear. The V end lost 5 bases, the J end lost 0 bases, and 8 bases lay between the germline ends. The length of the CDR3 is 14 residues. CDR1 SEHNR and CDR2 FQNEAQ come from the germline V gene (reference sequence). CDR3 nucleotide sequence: TGTGCCAGCAGCGCCCCGCCTAGCAATCAGCCCCAGCATTTT. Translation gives CASSAPPSNQPQHF.

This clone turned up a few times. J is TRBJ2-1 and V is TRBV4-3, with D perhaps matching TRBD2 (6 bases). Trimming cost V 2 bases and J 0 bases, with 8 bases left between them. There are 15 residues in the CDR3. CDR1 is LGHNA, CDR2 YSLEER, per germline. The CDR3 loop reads CASSQQDYSYNEQFF. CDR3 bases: TGCGCCAGCAGCCAACAGGACTACTCCTACAATGAGCAGTTCTTC.

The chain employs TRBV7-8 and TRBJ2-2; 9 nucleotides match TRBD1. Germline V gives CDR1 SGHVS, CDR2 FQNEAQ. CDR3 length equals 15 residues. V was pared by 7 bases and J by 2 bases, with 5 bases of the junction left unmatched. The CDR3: CASTKDRGNTGELFF. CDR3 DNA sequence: TGTGCCAGCACAAAGGACAGGGGTAACACCGGGGAGCTGTTTTTT.

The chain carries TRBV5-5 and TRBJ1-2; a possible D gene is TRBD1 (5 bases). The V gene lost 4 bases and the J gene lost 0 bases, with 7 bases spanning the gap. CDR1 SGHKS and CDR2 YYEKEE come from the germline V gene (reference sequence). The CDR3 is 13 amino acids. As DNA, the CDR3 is TGTGCCAGCAGCCCGGGACCTAACTATGGCTACACCTTC. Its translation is CASSPGPNYGYTF.

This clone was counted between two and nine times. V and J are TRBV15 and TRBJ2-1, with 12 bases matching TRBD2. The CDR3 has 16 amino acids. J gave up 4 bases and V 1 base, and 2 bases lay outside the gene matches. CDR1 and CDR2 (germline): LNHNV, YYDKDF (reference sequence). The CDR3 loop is CATSRGTSGTYNEQFF. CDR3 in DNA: TGTGCCACCAGCAGAGGGACTAGCGGGACTTACAATGAGCAGTTCTTC. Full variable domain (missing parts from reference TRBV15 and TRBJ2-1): DAMVIQNPRYQVTQFGKPVTLSCSQTLNHNVMYWYQQKSSQAPKLLFHYYDKDFNNEADTPDNFQSRRPNTSFCFLDIRSPGLGDTAMYLCATSRGTSGTYNEQFFGPGTRLTVL.

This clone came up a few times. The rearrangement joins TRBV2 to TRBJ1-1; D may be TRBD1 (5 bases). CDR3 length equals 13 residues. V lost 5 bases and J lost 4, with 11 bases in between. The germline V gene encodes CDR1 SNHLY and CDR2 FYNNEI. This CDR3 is CASSSGGFTEAFF. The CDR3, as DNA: TGTGCCAGCAGTTCCGGGGGTTTCACTGAAGCTTTCTTT.

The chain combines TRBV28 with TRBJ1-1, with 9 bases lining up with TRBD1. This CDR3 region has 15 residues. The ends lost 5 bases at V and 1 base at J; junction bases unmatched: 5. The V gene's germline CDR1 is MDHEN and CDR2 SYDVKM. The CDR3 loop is CASSTLGQGNTEAFF. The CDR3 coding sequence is TGTGCCAGCAGTACCCTGGGACAGGGGAACACTGAAGCTTTCTTT. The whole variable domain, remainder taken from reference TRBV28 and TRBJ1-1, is DVKVTQSSRYLVKRTGEKVFLECVQDMDHENMFWYRQDPGLGLRLIYFSYDVKMKEKGDIPEGYSVSREKKERFSLILESASTNQTSMYLCASSTLGQGNTEAFFGQGTRLTVV.

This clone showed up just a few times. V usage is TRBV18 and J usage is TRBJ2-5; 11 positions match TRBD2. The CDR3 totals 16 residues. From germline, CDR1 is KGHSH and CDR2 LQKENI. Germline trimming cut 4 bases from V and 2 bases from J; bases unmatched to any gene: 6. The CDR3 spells CASSRLLAGGQETQYF. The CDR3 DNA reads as TGTGCCAGCTCACGTTTGCTAGCGGGAGGACAAGAGACCCAGTACTTC.

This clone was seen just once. CDR3 protein: CASAPRGGTEAFF. DNA for the CDR3: TGTGCCAGCGCCCCCAGGGGTGGGACTGAAGCTTTCTTT. The chain recombines TRBV28 with TRBJ1-1, with D possibly TRBD1 on 6 matching bases. CDR1 is MDHEN and CDR2 is SYDVKM in the germline V gene. V was cut by 8 bases and J by 5 bases, with 15 bases left in between. The CDR3 loop spans 13 amino acids. The variable domain in full, with the rest retrieved from reference TRBV28 and TRBJ1-1, is DVKVTQSSRYLVKRTGEKVFLECVQDMDHENMFWYRQDPGLGLRLIYFSYDVKMKEKGDIPEGYSVSREKKERFSLILESASTNQTSMYLCASAPRGGTEAFFGQGTRLTVV.

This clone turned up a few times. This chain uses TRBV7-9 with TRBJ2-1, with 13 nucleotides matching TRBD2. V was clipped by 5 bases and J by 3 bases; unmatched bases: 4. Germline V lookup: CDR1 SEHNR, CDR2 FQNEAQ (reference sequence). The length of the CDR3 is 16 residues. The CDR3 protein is CASSRTSGRLYNEQFF. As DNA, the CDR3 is TGTGCCAGCAGCCGGACTAGCGGGAGACTCTACAATGAGCAGTTCTTC.

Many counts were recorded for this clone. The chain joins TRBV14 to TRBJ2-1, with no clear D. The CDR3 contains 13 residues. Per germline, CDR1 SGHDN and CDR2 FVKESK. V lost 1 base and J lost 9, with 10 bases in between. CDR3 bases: TGTGCCAGCAGCCAAGGGCTAGAGGTTGAGCAGTTCTTC. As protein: CASSQGLEVEQFF.

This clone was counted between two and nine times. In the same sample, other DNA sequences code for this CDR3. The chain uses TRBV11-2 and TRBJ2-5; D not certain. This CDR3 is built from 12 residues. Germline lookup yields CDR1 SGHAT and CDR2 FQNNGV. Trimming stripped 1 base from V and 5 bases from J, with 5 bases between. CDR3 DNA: TGTGCCAGCAGCTTAGTAGGGGAGACCCAGTACTTC. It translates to CASSLVGETQYF. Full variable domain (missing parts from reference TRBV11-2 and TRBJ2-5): EAGVAQSPRYKIIEKRQSVAFWCNPISGHATLYWYQQILGQGPKLLIQFQNNGVVDDSQLPKDRFSAERLKGVDSTLKIQPAKLEDSAVYLCASSLVGETQYFGPGTRLLVL.

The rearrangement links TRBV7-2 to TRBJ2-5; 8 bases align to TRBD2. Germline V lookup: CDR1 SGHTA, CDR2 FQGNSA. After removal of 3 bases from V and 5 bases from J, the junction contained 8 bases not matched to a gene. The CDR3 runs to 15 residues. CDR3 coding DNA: TGTGCCAGCAGCTTGACAAGCGGGAGATTGGAGACCCAGTACTTC. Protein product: CASSLTSGRLETQYF.

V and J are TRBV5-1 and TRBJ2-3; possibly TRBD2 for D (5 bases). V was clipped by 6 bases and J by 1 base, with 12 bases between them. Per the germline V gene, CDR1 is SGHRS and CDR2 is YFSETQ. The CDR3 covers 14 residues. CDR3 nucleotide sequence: TGCGCCAGCACCGCGCGGGCTGGCACAGATACGCAGTATTTT. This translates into CASTARAGTDTQYF. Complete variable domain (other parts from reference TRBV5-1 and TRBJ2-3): KAGVTQTPRYLIKTRGQQVTLSCSPISGHRSVSWYQQTPGQGLQFLFEYFSETQRNKGNFPGRFSGRQFSNSRSEMNVSTLELGDSALYLCASTARAGTDTQYFGPGTRLTVL.

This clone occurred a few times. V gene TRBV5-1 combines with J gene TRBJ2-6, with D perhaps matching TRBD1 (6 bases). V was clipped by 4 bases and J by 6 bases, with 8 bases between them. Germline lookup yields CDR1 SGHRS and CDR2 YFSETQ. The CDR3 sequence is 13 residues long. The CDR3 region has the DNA TGCGCCAGCAGCCAGGGACAGGCCAACGTCCTGACTTTC. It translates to CASSQGQANVLTF.

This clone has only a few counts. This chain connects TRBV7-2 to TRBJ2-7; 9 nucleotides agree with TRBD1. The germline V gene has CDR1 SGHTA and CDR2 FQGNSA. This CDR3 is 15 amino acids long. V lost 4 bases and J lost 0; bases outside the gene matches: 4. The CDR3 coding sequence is TGTGCCAGCAGCTCAAGACAGGGGGTCTCCTACGAGCAGTACTTC. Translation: CASSSRQGVSYEQYF.